The rows below give T cell receptor beta chains drawn from one sample of a study of blood T cell repertoires in COVID-19. TCRdb's table, derived via immunoSEQ multiplex PCR, lists solely in-frame clones and lacks some. The data contain about 150,000 clones, 75% to 85% of them singletons. Sequenced input: peripheral blood. These receptors were collected from a woman aged 60-75 years with COVID-19, enrolled during active disease. Each CDR3 is given with its conserved first and last residue. A D gene is named only where the DNA matches it firmly. Expanded clones are given a class, and other clones once, few, many or no size at all.

abundance: NA
d_gene: TRBD1
j_gene: TRBJ1-2
v_gene: TRBV5-5
CDR3nt: TGTGCCAGCAGCTTGGTACCGGACAGGTTCGATGGCTACACCTTC
CDR3aa: CASSLVPDRFDGYTF

abundance: NA
d_gene: NA
j_gene: TRBJ1-1
v_gene: TRBV11-3
CDR3nt: TGTGCCAGCAGCTACGCGGGGGGCCTGAACACTGAAGCTTTCTTT
CDR3aa: CASSYAGGLNTEAFF

abundance: once
d_gene: NA
j_gene: TRBJ1-4
v_gene: TRBV11-2
CDR3nt: TGTGCCAGCAGCTTATTTTTCGGGGGAGGAGAAAAACTGTTTTTT
CDR3aa: CASSLFFGGGEKLFF

abundance: many
d_gene: NA
j_gene: TRBJ1-5
v_gene: TRBV18
CDR3nt: TGTGCCAGCTCACCAGCTAACAATCAGCCCCAGCATTTT
CDR3aa: CASSPANNQPQHF

abundance: NA
d_gene: NA
j_gene: TRBJ2-6
v_gene: TRBV18
CDR3nt: TGTGCCAGCTCACCCCCGAGGGCGACCTCTGGGGCCAACGTCCTGACTTTC
CDR3aa: CASSPPRATSGANVLTF

abundance: NA
d_gene: NA
j_gene: TRBJ2-2
v_gene: TRBV7-9
CDR3nt: TGTGCCAGCAGACCTACAGGGCTGGGGAACACCGGGGAGCTGTTTTTT
CDR3aa: CASRPTGLGNTGELFF

abundance: NA
d_gene: NA
j_gene: TRBJ1-5
v_gene: TRBV3-1/TRBV3-2
CDR3nt: TGTGCCAGCAGCCAAGCCCGGGGAAATCAGCCCCAGCATTTT
CDR3aa: CASSQARGNQPQHF

abundance: NA
d_gene: NA
j_gene: TRBJ2-5
v_gene: TRBV9
CDR3nt: TGTGCCAGCAGCCCCGGGGACTGGCGCGAGACCCAGTACTTC
CDR3aa: CASSPGDWRETQYF

abundance: NA
d_gene: TRBD1
j_gene: TRBJ1-6
v_gene: TRBV7-9
CDR3nt: TGTGCCAGCAGCCCAGGGGACAGGGGAAATTCACCCCTCCACTTT
CDR3aa: CASSPGDRGNSPLHF

abundance: once
d_gene: NA
j_gene: TRBJ1-3
v_gene: TRBV5-1
CDR3nt: TGCGCCAGCAGCTTGAGAACGGGAGCTGGAAACACCATATATTTT
CDR3aa: CASSLRTGAGNTIYF

abundance: NA
d_gene: TRBD1
j_gene: TRBJ1-6
v_gene: TRBV5-1
CDR3nt: TGCGCCAGCAGCTTGGGGACAGGAGAAGGTAATTCACCCCTCCACTTT
CDR3aa: CASSLGTGEGNSPLHF

abundance: NA
d_gene: NA
j_gene: TRBJ1-5
v_gene: TRBV7-9
CDR3nt: TGTGCCAGCAGCTCGACTGGGCAGGGGCGGCATTTT
CDR3aa: CASSSTGQGRHF

abundance: NA
d_gene: TRBD1
j_gene: TRBJ1-2
v_gene: TRBV4-1
CDR3nt: TGCGCCAGCAGCCAAGATCTGGACAGGGACTATGGCTACACCTTC
CDR3aa: CASSQDLDRDYGYTF